This TCR beta chain was sequenced for a study of metastatic and nonmetastatic thyroid tumors. About the research overall: Repertoires of blood and of tissue (tumor or nodule) from malignant and benign thyroid patients were compared. Study-level results: Malignant thyroid tumors reportedly exceeded benign nodules significantly in TCR beta diversity, with the difference appearing in blood and tumor.

Until they underwent thyroid surgery, no patient had received any treatment. Original methodology: Researchers built a distant-metastasis classifier for papillary thyroid cancer that drew on CDR3 differences across clinicopathological groups. Through MiXCR, TCRdb re-clonotyped the PCR reads. These V and J calls derive from TCRdb rather than the authors' analysis. The sample has roughly 5,600 clones; roughly 31% are singletons. V lost 4 bases to trimming and J lost 9 bases, with 9 bases between them. The CDR3 has 11 residues. This clone was found a few times. As yet, its antigen is unknown. The V call is TRBV12-3 or TRBV12-4, the J call TRBJ1-1; D uncertain. The material sequenced was adjacent normal tissue. The source of this sequence is a female donor with papillary thyroid cancer or a benign thyroid nodule (not recorded which). Some clones in this sample may be carry-over from other donors' samples. CDR3 residues: CASSSQRKAFF. The CDR3 nucleotides are TGTGCCAGCAGTTCACAGAGAAAAGCTTTCTTT.